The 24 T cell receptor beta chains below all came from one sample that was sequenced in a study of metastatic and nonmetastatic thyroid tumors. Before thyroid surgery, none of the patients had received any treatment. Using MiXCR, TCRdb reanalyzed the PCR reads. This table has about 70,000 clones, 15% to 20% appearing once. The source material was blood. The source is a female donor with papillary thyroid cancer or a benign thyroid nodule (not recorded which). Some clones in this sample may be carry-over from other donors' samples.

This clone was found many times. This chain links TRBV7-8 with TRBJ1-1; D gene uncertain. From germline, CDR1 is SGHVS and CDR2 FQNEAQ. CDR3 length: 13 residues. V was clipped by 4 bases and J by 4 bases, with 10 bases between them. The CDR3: CASSYNLGTEAFF. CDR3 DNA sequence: TGTGCCAGCAGCTACAACCTGGGCACTGAAGCTTTCTTT.

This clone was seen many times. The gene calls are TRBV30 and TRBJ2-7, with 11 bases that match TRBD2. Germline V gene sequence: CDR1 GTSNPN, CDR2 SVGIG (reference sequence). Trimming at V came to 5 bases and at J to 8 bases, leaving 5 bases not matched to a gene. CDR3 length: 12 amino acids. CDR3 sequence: CAWASGRIKQYF. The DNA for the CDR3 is TGTGCCTGGGCTAGCGGGAGGATTAAGCAGTACTTC.

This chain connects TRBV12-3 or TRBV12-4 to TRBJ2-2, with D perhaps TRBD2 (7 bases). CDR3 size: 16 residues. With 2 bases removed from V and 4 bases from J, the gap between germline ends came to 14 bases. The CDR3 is CASSLRAGTITGELFF. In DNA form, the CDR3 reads TGTGCCAGCAGTTTACGAGCGGGGACAATCACCGGGGAGCTGTTTTTT.

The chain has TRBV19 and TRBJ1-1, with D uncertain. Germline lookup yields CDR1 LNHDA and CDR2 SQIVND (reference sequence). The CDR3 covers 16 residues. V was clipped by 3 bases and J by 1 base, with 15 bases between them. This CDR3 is CASSILMDLRNTEAFF. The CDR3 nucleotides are TGTGCCAGTAGTATCCTGATGGACCTAAGGAACACTGAAGCTTTCTTT.

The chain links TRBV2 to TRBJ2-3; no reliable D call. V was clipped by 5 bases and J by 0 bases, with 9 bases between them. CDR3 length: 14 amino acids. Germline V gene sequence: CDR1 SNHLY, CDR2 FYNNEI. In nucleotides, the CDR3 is TGTGCCAGCAGTCTTCCGACTAGCACAGATACGCAGTATTTT. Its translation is CASSLPTSTDTQYF.

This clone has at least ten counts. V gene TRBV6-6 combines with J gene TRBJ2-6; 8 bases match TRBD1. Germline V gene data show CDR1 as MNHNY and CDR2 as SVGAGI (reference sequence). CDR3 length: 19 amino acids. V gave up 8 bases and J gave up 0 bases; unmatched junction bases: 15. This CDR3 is CASEAGTGAMSSGANVLTF. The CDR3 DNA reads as TGTGCCAGCGAGGCGGGGACAGGTGCGATGAGCTCTGGGGCCAACGTCCTGACTTTC.

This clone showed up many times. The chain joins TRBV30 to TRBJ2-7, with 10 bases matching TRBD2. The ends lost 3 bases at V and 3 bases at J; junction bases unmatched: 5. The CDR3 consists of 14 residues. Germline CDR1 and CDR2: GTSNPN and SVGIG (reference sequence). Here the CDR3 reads CAWSGLADFYEQYF. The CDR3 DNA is TGTGCCTGGAGCGGACTAGCGGACTTCTACGAGCAGTACTTC.

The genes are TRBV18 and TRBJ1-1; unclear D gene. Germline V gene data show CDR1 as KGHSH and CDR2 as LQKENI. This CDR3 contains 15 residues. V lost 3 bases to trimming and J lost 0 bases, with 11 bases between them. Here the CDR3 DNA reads TGTGCCAGCTCACCGGGTCGAAGCCTGAACACTGAAGCTTTCTTT. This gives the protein CASSPGRSLNTEAFF.

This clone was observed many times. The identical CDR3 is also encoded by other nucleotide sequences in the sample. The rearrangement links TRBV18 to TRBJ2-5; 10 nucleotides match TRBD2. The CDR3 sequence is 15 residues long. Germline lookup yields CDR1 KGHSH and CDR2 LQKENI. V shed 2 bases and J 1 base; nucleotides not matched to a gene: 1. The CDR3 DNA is TGTGCCAGCTCACCAACTAGCGGGGTCCAAGAGACCCAGTACTTC. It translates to CASSPTSGVQETQYF.

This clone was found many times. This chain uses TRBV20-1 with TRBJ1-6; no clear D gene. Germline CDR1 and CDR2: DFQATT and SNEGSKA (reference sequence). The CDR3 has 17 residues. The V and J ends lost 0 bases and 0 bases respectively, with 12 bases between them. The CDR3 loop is CSARDLAESSYNSPLHF. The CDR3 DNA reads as TGCAGTGCTAGAGATCTGGCGGAGAGCTCCTATAATTCACCCCTCCACTTT.

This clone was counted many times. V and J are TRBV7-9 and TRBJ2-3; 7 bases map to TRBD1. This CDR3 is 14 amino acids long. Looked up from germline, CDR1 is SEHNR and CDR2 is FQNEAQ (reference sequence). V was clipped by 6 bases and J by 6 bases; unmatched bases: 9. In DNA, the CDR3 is TGTGCCAGCAGTTCAGGGGGTGAGGTGGATACGCAGTATTTT. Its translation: CASSSGGEVDTQYF. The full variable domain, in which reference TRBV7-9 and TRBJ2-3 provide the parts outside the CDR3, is DTGVSQNPRHKITKRGQNVTFRCDPISEHNRLYWYRQTLGQGPEFLTYFQNEAQLEKSRLLSDRFSAERPKGSFSTLEIQRTEQGDSAMYLCASSSGGEVDTQYFGPGTRLTVL.

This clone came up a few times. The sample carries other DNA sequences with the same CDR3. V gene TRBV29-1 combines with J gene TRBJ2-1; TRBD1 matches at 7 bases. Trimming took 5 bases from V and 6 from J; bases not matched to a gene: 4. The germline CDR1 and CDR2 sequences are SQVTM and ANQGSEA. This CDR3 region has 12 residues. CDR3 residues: CSVRAGGNEQFF. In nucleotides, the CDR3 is TGCAGCGTTCGAGCAGGGGGCAATGAGCAGTTCTTC.

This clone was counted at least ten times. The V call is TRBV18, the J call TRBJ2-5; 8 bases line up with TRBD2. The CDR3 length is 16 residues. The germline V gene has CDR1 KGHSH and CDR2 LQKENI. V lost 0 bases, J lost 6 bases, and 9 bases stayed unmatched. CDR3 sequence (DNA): TGTGCCAGCTCACCACCGGGGAGCGGGAGTATTAAGACCCAGTACTTC. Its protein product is CASSPPGSGSIKTQYF.

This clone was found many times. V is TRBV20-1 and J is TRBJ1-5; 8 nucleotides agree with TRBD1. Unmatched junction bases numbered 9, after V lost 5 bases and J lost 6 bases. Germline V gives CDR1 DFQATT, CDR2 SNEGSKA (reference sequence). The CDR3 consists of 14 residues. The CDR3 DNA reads TGCAGTGCTCCACAGGGGGTTAACGGTCAGCCCCAGCATTTT. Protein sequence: CSAPQGVNGQPQHF.

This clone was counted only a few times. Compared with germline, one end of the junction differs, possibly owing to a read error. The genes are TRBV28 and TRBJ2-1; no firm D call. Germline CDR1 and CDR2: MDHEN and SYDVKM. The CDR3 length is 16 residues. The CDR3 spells CASSLNKWGSYDEQFF. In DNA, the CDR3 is TGTGCCAGCAGTTTAAATAAGTGGGGATCCTACGATGAGCAGTTCTTC.

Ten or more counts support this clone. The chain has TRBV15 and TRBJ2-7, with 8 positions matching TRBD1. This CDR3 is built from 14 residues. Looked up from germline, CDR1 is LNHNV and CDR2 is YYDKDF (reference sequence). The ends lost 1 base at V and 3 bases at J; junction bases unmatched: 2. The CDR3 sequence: CATSRAGQGYEQYF. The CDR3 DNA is TGTGCCACCAGCAGAGCCGGACAGGGCTACGAGCAGTACTTC.

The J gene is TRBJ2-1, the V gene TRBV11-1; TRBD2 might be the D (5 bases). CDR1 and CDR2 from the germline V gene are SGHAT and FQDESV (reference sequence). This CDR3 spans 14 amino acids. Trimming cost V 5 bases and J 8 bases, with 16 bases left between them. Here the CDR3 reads CASSTGLRGDEQFF. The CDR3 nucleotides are TGTGCCAGCAGCACCGGACTCCGAGGCGATGAGCAGTTCTTC.

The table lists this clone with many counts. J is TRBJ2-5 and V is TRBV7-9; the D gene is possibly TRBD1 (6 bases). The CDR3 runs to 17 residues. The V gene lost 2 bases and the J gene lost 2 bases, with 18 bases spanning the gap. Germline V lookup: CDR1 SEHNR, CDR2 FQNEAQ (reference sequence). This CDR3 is CASSLPTGQHIQETQYF. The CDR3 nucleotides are TGTGCCAGCAGCTTACCCACAGGGCAACATATTCAAGAGACCCAGTACTTC. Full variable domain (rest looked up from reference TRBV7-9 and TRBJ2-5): DTGVSQNPRHKITKRGQNVTFRCDPISEHNRLYWYRQTLGQGPEFLTYFQNEAQLEKSRLLSDRFSAERPKGSFSTLEIQRTEQGDSAMYLCASSLPTGQHIQETQYFGPGTRLLVL.

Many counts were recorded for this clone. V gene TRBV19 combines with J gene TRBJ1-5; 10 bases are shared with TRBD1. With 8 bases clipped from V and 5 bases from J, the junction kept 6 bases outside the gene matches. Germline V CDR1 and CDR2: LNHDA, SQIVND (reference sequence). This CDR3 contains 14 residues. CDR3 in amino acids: CASEGTGEDQPQHF. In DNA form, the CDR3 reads TGTGCCAGTGAGGGGACAGGGGAGGATCAGCCCCAGCATTTT. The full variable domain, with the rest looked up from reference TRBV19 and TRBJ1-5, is DGGITQSPKYLFRKEGQNVTLSCEQNLNHDAMYWYRQDPGQGLRLIYYSQIVNDFQKGDIAEGYSVSREKKESFPLTVTSAQKNPTAFYLCASEGTGEDQPQHFGDGTRLSIL.

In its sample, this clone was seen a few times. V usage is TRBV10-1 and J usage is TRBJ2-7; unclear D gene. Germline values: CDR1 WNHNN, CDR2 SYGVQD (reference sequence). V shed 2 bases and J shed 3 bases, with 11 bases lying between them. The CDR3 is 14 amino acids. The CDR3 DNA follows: TGCGCCAGCAGTGAGGCGGACGCCGACTACGAGCAGTACTTC. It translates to CASSEADADYEQYF.

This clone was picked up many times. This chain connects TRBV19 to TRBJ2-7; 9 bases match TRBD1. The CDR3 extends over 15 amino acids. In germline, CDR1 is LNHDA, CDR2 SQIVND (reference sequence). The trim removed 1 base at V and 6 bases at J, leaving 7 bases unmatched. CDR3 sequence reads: CASSIGTGELGEQYF. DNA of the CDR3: TGTGCCAGTAGTATAGGGACAGGGGAACTCGGCGAGCAGTACTTC.

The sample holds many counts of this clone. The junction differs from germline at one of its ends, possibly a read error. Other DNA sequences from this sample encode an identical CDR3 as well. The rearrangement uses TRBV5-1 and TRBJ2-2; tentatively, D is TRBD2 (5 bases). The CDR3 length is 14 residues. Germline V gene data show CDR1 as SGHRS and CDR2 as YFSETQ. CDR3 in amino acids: CATSDTADTGELFF. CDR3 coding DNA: TGCGCCACCAGCGACACAGCGGACACCGGGGAGCTGTTTTTT. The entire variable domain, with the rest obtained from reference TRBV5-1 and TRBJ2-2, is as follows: KAGVTQTPRYLIKTRGQQVTLSCSPISGHRSVSWYQQTPGQGLQFLFEYFSETQRNKGNFPGRFSGRQFSNSRSEMNVSTLELGDSALYLCATSDTADTGELFFGEGSRLTVL.

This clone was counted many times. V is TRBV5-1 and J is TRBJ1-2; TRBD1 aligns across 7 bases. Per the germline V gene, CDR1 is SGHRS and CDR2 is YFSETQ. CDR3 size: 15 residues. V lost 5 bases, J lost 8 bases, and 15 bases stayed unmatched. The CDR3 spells CASSSTRRTGGGYTF. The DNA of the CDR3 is TGCGCCAGCAGTTCGACTAGACGGACAGGCGGAGGCTACACCTTC.

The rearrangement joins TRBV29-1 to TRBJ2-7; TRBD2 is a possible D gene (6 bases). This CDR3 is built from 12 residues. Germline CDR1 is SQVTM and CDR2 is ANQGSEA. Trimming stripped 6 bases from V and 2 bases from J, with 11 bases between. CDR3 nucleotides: TGCAGCGTGGGGGGACTCGCCTACGAGCAGTACTTC. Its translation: CSVGGLAYEQYF.